This is a list of T cell receptor beta chains from one sample in a study of blood T cells in healthy people across ages. TCRdb called the 5' RACE reads again in MiXCR, with one record for every CDR3 protein. The sample comprises around 1.5 million distinct CDR3 sequences, around 39% of which are singletons, and roughly 8.2% rests with the top ten. The sequencing input was blood. Receptors were obtained from a young woman in good health. CDR3s include the opening cysteine and the closing phenylalanine or tryptophan. A D gene is named only where the DNA matches it firmly. For some rows the clone size is stated as once, few or many, or as a class when expanded; others skip it.

d_gene	v_gene	j_gene	len	abundance	CDR3nt	CDR3aa
TRBD1	TRBV25-1	TRBJ1-2	15	few	TGTGCCAGCAGTGTACCGGGACAGGGCCCCTATGGCTACACCTTC	CASSVPGQGPYGYTF
NA	TRBV28	TRBJ1-1	14	NA	TGTGCCAGCAGGACCTCTATGGGGGGCACTGAAGCTTTCTTT	CASRTSMGGTEAFF
TRBD1	TRBV20-1	TRBJ1-5	13	NA	TGCAGTGCTGCCGACAGGGGCAATCAGCCCCAGCATTTT	CSAADRGNQPQHF
TRBD1	TRBV20-1	TRBJ1-5	18	NA	TGCAGTGCCCTTTTGACAGGGTTGGGGAAGTATAGCAATCAGCCCCAGCATTTT	CSALLTGLGKYSNQPQHF
NA	TRBV29-1	TRBJ1-2	13	few	TGCAGCGTTGGCGTCGGGACTAACTATGGCTACACCTTC	CSVGVGTNYGYTF
NA	TRBV2	TRBJ1-5	15	NA	TGCGCCAGCAAAGACCCCGGAGGCAGCAATCAGCCCCAGCATTTT	CASKDPGGSNQPQHF
NA	TRBV5-1	TRBJ1-6	14	NA	TGCGCCAGCAGCGCAGGGGATTATAATTCACCCCTCCACTTT	CASSAGDYNSPLHF
TRBD2	TRBV27	TRBJ2-4	16	NA	TGTGCCAGCAGTGAGCGGGGGGCGAATGGTTTAGACATTCAGTACTTC	CASSERGANGLDIQYF
TRBD1	TRBV20-1	TRBJ2-1	15	few	TGCAGTGCTAATTTGGGGACAGGGGGCTCTCTTGGGCAGTTCTTC	CSANLGTGGSLGQFF
NA	TRBV7-2	TRBJ2-3	16	NA	TGTGCCAGCAGCTTAGGGGTCGGGATCCGCACAGATACGCAGTATTTT	CASSLGVGIRTDTQYF
NA	TRBV20-1	TRBJ2-5	13	NA	TGCAGTGCTAGGGGCGGGGCGAACAATGAGCAGTACTTC	CSARGGANNEQYF
TRBD2	TRBV12-3/TRBV12-4	TRBJ2-5	13	NA	TGTGCCAGCCGGGGGGGAGCCCAAGAGACCCAGTACTTC	CASRGGAQETQYF
NA	TRBV15	TRBJ2-3	16	NA	TGTGCCACCCGAACGTTTGGGGGAGGACCCAAGGATACGCAGTATTTT	CATRTFGGGPKDTQYF
TRBD1	TRBV29-1	TRBJ2-7	16	NA	TGCAGCGTTGAAGGAATCCAGGGGGCCCCTCTCTACGAGCAGTACTTC	CSVEGIQGAPLYEQYF
NA	TRBV20-1	TRBJ2-7	15	few	TGCAGTGCTAGCGAGTCCCTGACTAATTCCTACGAGCAGTACTTC	CSASESLTNSYEQYF
NA	TRBV12-3/TRBV12-4	TRBJ2-3	11	NA	TGTGCCAGCAGGAGACGAGATACGCAGTATTTT	CASRRRDTQYF
NA	TRBV11-2	TRBJ1-2	11	NA	TGTGCCAGCAGCTCAAATCGGGGCTACACCTTC	CASSSNRGYTF
TRBD2	TRBV6-5	TRBJ2-7	14	NA	TGTGCCAGCAGTACTAGCGGGAGTAATTACGAGCAGTACTTC	CASSTSGSNYEQYF
TRBD2	TRBV29-1	TRBJ2-5	16	NA	TGCAGCGCCGGGCTAGCGGGAGGGCCTTGGTTAAATGAGCAGTACTTC	CSAGLAGGPWLNEQYF
NA	TRBV15	TRBJ1-5	17	NA	TGCGCCACCAGCAGAGATAAGGAAAATAGGCGCAATCAGCCCCAGCATTTT	CATSRDKENRRNQPQHF
TRBD1	TRBV7-6	TRBJ2-7	15	few	TGTGCCAGCAGCTCCCGGACAGGGCCGGCCTACGAGCAGTACTTC	CASSSRTGPAYEQYF
TRBD2	TRBV7-3	TRBJ2-3	17	few	TGTGCCAGCAGCTTACAGGCTAGCGGGGGGCAAACAGATACGCAGTATTTT	CASSLQASGGQTDTQYF
TRBD2	TRBV20-1	TRBJ2-1	16	few	TGCAGTGCACCCCCGGAGATCGGCGGGGGATACAATGAGCAGTTCTTC	CSAPPEIGGGYNEQFF
NA	TRBV10-3	TRBJ2-7	12	few	TGTGCCATCCGTAGCGAACCGTACGAGCAGTACTTC	CAIRSEPYEQYF